The 31 T cell receptor beta chains given below trace back to one sample, sequenced in a study of CD8+CD57+ T cells in acquired aplastic anemia. Genomic DNA served as template for TCR beta VDJ and CDR3 profiling. TCRdb recomputed calls from the reads with MiXCR, one row per CDR3 protein. Of 150,000 to 200,000 distinct CDR3 sequences listed, less than 60% are singletons. The authors sequenced patients whose flow cytometry had shown CD8+CD57+ cell expansion. The sample comprised sorted CD4+, CD8+, or CD8+CD57+ T cells (not recorded which) from PBMCs. The receptors stem from a human donor with aplastic anemia.

This clonotype came up many times. The chain recombines TRBV5-1 with TRBJ2-2, with D possibly being TRBD1 or TRBD2 (5 bases each). Germline V lookup: CDR1 SGHRS, CDR2 YFSETQ. This CDR3 region has 15 residues. V was clipped by 2 bases and J by 1 base, with 9 bases between them. The CDR3 loop reads CASSFRAGNTGELFF. The CDR3 DNA reads as TGCGCCAGCAGCTTCAGGGCGGGGAACACCGGGGAGCTGTTTTTT.

This clonotype has ten or more counts. This chain links TRBV11-2 with TRBJ1-1; D not certain. Germline V gene sequence: CDR1 SGHAT, CDR2 FQNNGV. The V end lost 0 bases, the J end lost 8 bases, and 10 bases lay between the germline ends. CDR3 length: 13 amino acids. In nucleotides, the CDR3 is TGTGCCAGCAGCTTAGAGCCCCGGGGAGAAGCTTTCTTT. It yields the protein CASSLEPRGEAFF.

This clonotype was counted a few times. The chain links TRBV25-1 to TRBJ1-2, with D uncertain. This CDR3 has 13 residues. Germline-derived CDR1 and CDR2 are MGHDK and SYGVNS. Trimming cost V 6 bases and J 7 bases, with 15 bases left between them. CDR3 sequence: CASSPSRGGGYTF. The CDR3 region has the DNA TGTGCCAGCAGCCCCTCGCGGGGAGGTGGCTACACCTTC.

For this clonotype: Because the CDR3 is missing its conserved closing phenylalanine or tryptophan, this is likely a read error. V gene TRBV2 combines with J gene TRBJ2-7, with D perhaps matching TRBD1 or TRBD2 (5 bases each). The V gene's germline CDR1 is SNHLY and CDR2 FYNNEI. The V end was cut by 4 bases, the J end by 2 bases, with 15 bases between. The CDR3 runs to 15 residues. The CDR3 DNA reads TGTGCCAGCAGTGGGGCCGGGACGCCTACCTACGAGCAGTACTCC. Translated: CASSGAGTPTYEQYS.

V usage is TRBV6-1 and J usage is TRBJ1-1, with 9 bases aligning to TRBD1. V shed 8 bases, J shed 3 bases, and the junction held 7 bases outside the gene matches. CDR1 and CDR2 from the germline V gene are MNHNS and SASEGT. The CDR3 covers 14 residues. The chain's CDR3 is CASRRDRVDTEAFF. In DNA, the CDR3 is TGTGCCAGCCGGAGGGACAGGGTGGACACTGAAGCTTTCTTT.

This clonotype was counted many times. The chain couples TRBV2 to TRBJ2-3; TRBD2 aligns across 10 bases. Germline V gene sequence: CDR1 SNHLY, CDR2 FYNNEI. The CDR3 is made up of 16 amino acids. With 3 bases clipped from V and 5 bases from J, the junction kept 8 bases outside the gene matches. The CDR3 reads CASSDISGRAEDTQYF. The CDR3 DNA is TGTGCCAGCAGTGATATAAGCGGGAGGGCCGAAGATACGCAGTATTTT.

CDR3 nucleotides: TGTGCCACCAGTGATCCCGACAGGGGTCGATACGAGCAGTACTTC. Its translation: CATSDPDRGRYEQYF. This chain connects TRBV24-1 to TRBJ2-7, with 8 bases matching TRBD1. The CDR3 sequence is 15 residues long. The germline V gene has CDR1 KGHDR and CDR2 SFDVKD. The ends lost 3 bases at V and 4 bases at J; junction bases unmatched: 7.

The rearrangement joins TRBV3-1 to TRBJ2-6; D is unclear. The CDR3 is 14 residues long. In germline, CDR1 is LGHDT, CDR2 YNNKEL (reference sequence). Trimming shortened V by 4 bases and J by 3 bases, and 7 bases separated the two germline ends. Here the CDR3 DNA reads TGTGCCAGCAGCCCGGCGGTTGGGGCCAACGTCCTGACTTTC. Translation gives CASSPAVGANVLTF.

V usage is TRBV30 and J usage is TRBJ1-3, with D unclear. The CDR3 is 14 amino acids. Germline lookup yields CDR1 GTSNPN and CDR2 SVGIG (reference sequence). V gave up 8 bases and J gave up 0 bases, with 14 bases separating them. The CDR3 nucleotides read TGTGCCCTATCTTGGGCGTTCTCTGGAAACACCATATATTTT. Protein sequence: CALSWAFSGNTIYF.

This clonotype was seen at least ten times. CDR3 DNA: TGCAGCGTTGCCTACTCCTACAATGAGCAGTTCTTC. It yields the protein CSVAYSYNEQFF. This sequence joins TRBV29-1 and TRBJ2-1; D is ambiguous. The germline V gene encodes CDR1 SQVTM and CDR2 ANQGSEA. The V gene lost 4 bases and the J gene lost 0 bases, with 4 bases spanning the gap. CDR3 length: 12 amino acids.

The chain has TRBV2 and TRBJ1-2; no clear D. Trimming removed 2 bases from V and 2 bases from J, with 12 bases in between. CDR1 and CDR2 (germline): SNHLY, FYNNEI. The CDR3 extends over 15 amino acids. CDR3 sequence: CASSENSLLNYGYTF. Written as DNA, the CDR3 is TGTGCCAGCAGTGAAAACAGCCTCCTAAACTATGGCTACACCTTC.

This sequence joins TRBV7-6 and TRBJ2-5, with 8 bases identical to TRBD1. The V gene's germline CDR1 is SGHVS and CDR2 FNYEAQ. CDR3 size: 15 residues. The V segment lost 4 bases and the J segment 7 bases; nucleotides outside the gene matches: 11. DNA of the CDR3: TGTGCCAGCAGCTCCGAACGGACAGGGAAGGGGACCCAGTACTTC. Its translation: CASSSERTGKGTQYF.

The V call is TRBV7-9, the J call TRBJ1-2, with D unclear. CDR3 length: 13 amino acids. Germline CDR1 SEHNR, CDR2 FQNEAQ (reference sequence). The V end lost 5 bases, the J end lost 3 bases, and 10 bases lay between the germline ends. CDR3 amino acids: CASSGTAYYGYTF. CDR3 in DNA: TGTGCCAGCAGCGGAACAGCGTACTATGGCTACACCTTC.

CDR3 DNA sequence: TGCAGTGCTAGATCTGACCTAGCGGGGGGCCGACTCTACAATGAGCAGTTCTTC. Protein: CSARSDLAGGRLYNEQFF. The chain has TRBV20-1 and TRBJ2-1; TRBD2 matches 11 bases. Germline V gives CDR1 DFQATT, CDR2 SNEGSKA (reference sequence). Trimming removed 2 bases from V and 3 bases from J; junction bases left unmatched: 12. This CDR3 comprises 18 residues.

For this clonotype: The junction differs from germline at one of its ends, possibly a read error. The chain joins TRBV7-7 to TRBJ2-1, with D maybe TRBD2 (5 bases). The CDR3 spans 16 residues. Germline V gene sequence: CDR1 SSHAT, CDR2 FNYEAQ (reference sequence). CDR3 in amino acids: CASSLGSASLVLGQFF. The CDR3, as DNA: TGTGCTAGCAGCTTAGGGTCGGCTAGCCTGGTCCTGGGGCAGTTCTTC.

This clonotype has at least ten counts. CDR3 nucleotides: TGTGCCAGTAGTATATCTATCTTCCGGGGTAATGAGCAGTTCTTC. Its translation: CASSISIFRGNEQFF. V is TRBV19 and J is TRBJ2-1; D might be TRBD2 (5 bases). The V and J ends lost 2 bases and 7 bases respectively, with 15 bases between them. This CDR3 comprises 15 residues. Germline values: CDR1 LNHDA, CDR2 SQIVND (reference sequence).

V usage is TRBV29-1 and J usage is TRBJ2-5, with a weak D call TRBD2 (6 bases). Germline V CDR1 and CDR2: SQVTM, ANQGSEA. The V end lost 6 bases, the J end lost 5 bases, and 28 bases lay between the germline ends. The CDR3 has 17 residues. CDR3 coding DNA: TGCAGCGTAGCCGATCCTAGCGCCCCTACTCTGGGGGAGACCCAGTACTTC. Protein: CSVADPSAPTLGETQYF.

V is TRBV29-1 and J is TRBJ2-5; TRBD1 matches 9 bases. The J segment lost 2 bases and the V segment lost 7 bases, leaving 5 bases of the junction unmatched. The CDR3 covers 13 residues. CDR1 is SQVTM, CDR2 ANQGSEA, per germline. The CDR3 DNA reads as TGCAGCGCGACTGGGACAGGGCAAGAGACCCAGTACTTC. This gives the protein CSATGTGQETQYF.

This clonotype was observed at least ten times. This chain connects TRBV9 to TRBJ2-7; D is possibly TRBD1 or TRBD2 (5 bases each). V was clipped by 3 bases and J by 5 bases, with 18 bases between them. There are 15 residues in the CDR3. Looked up from germline, CDR1 is SGDLS and CDR2 is YYNGEE. The CDR3 loop reads CASSAGPARVNEQYF. The CDR3 nucleotides are TGTGCCAGCAGCGCGGGGCCGGCAAGGGTGAACGAGCAGTACTTC.

This clonotype was seen many times. The V gene is TRBV19, the J gene TRBJ1-5; 11 bases match TRBD1. The trim removed 6 bases at V and 2 bases at J, leaving 12 bases unmatched. There are 18 residues in the CDR3. Germline V gene data show CDR1 as LNHDA and CDR2 as SQIVND (reference sequence). CDR3 in DNA: TGTGCCAGTAGGGGCAGGACAGGGGGCGTCGTGGGCAATCAGCCCCAGCATTTT. The encoded protein is CASRGRTGGVVGNQPQHF. The variable domain in full, completed from reference TRBV19 and TRBJ1-5, reads DGGITQSPKYLFRKEGQNVTLSCEQNLNHDAMYWYRQDPGQGLRLIYYSQIVNDFQKGDIAEGYSVSREKKESFPLTVTSAQKNPTAFYLCASRGRTGGVVGNQPQHFGDGTRLSIL.

This clonotype showed up just a few times. V usage is TRBV12-3 or TRBV12-4 and J usage is TRBJ2-3; 7 bases align to TRBD2. The CDR3 is 19 residues long. J gave up 2 bases and V 3 bases, and 17 bases lay outside the gene matches. CDR3 protein: CASSFFKFGASGDTDTQYF. The CDR3, as DNA: TGTGCCAGCAGTTTTTTCAAGTTCGGGGCTAGCGGTGACACAGATACGCAGTATTTT.

This clonotype was seen only once. The chain uses TRBV19 and TRBJ1-1, with D unclear. The CDR3 totals 15 residues. From germline, CDR1 is LNHDA and CDR2 SQIVND (reference sequence). Trimming removed 2 bases from V and 5 bases from J, with 15 bases in between. CDR3: CASSIRVQVLTEAFF. For the CDR3, the DNA is TGTGCCAGTAGTATAAGGGTCCAGGTTCTTACTGAAGCTTTCTTT.

The chain combines TRBV29-1 with TRBJ2-3, with D possibly TRBD1 on 5 matching bases. This CDR3 has 14 residues. Germline assignment: CDR1 SQVTM and CDR2 ANQGSEA. Trimming shortened V by 4 bases and J by 3 bases, and 14 bases separated the two germline ends. The CDR3 region is CSVGGHIRTDTQYF. The CDR3 bases are TGCAGCGTTGGAGGACATATCAGAACAGATACGCAGTATTTT.

This clonotype was seen a few times. The chain carries TRBV18 and TRBJ1-2; possibly TRBD1 for D (5 bases). The CDR3 has 15 residues. The V and J ends lost 3 bases and 0 bases respectively, with 11 bases between them. Germline V CDR1 and CDR2: KGHSH, LQKENI. DNA for the CDR3: TGTGCCAGCTCACCCGTTCAGGGTACTAACTATGGCTACACCTTC. Translation: CASSPVQGTNYGYTF.

This clonotype came up a few times. The V call is TRBV2, the J call TRBJ1-6; 9 nucleotides match TRBD1. Per germline, CDR1 SNHLY and CDR2 FYNNEI. The CDR3 is 13 residues long. J gave up 7 bases and V 11 bases, and 6 bases lay outside the gene matches. This CDR3 reads CARGGQGNSPLHF. Here the CDR3 DNA reads TGTGCCCGCGGAGGACAGGGGAATTCACCCCTCCACTTT.

This clonotype was counted ten times or more. The chain joins TRBV6-1 to TRBJ1-5; D remains unclear. Germline V gives CDR1 MNHNS, CDR2 SASEGT. Trimming stripped 6 bases from V and 0 bases from J, with 12 bases between. This CDR3 has 15 amino acids. The CDR3: CASRRRADSNQPQHF. CDR3 sequence (DNA): TGTGCCAGCAGGCGTAGGGCAGATAGCAATCAGCCCCAGCATTTT.

A note on this clonotype: A read error is possible here, since a much larger clone lies one base away. The chain recombines TRBV11-3 with TRBJ2-3; D perhaps matches TRBD1 (5 bases). Germline lookup yields CDR1 SGHNT and CDR2 YENEEA. CDR3 size: 13 residues. CDR3 sequence reads: CASSLEGADMQYF. In nucleotides, the CDR3 is TGTGCCAGCAGCTTAGAAGGGGCAGATATGCAGTATTTT.

At least ten counts were recorded for this clonotype. The gene calls are TRBV7-2 and TRBJ2-5, with D possibly called TRBD1 or TRBD2 (6 bases each). Germline V CDR1 and CDR2: SGHTA, FQGNSA. Trimming took off 6 bases at V and 5 bases at J, with 10 bases between the two ends. The CDR3 extends over 12 amino acids. This CDR3 is CASRGGGETQYF. For the CDR3, the DNA is TGTGCCAGCAGGGGGGGCGGGGAGACCCAGTACTTC.

This rearrangement joins TRBV24-1 to TRBJ2-1; TRBD2 is a possible D gene (6 bases). The CDR3 has 17 residues. Germline V lookup: CDR1 KGHDR, CDR2 SFDVKD. V lost 4 bases to trimming and J lost 10 bases, with 25 bases between them. The CDR3 sequence: CATSETTSNWASNEQFF. The DNA of the CDR3 is TGTGCCACCAGTGAAACTACTAGCAACTGGGCCAGCAACGAGCAGTTCTTC.

The chain carries TRBV15 and TRBJ2-3, with 8 bases that match TRBD2. CDR1 LNHNV and CDR2 YYDKDF come from the germline V gene (reference sequence). V was pared by 6 bases and J by 6 bases, with 8 bases of the junction left unmatched. The CDR3 length is 14 residues. The CDR3 nucleotides are TGTGCCACCAGTGATCGGGGGGGCCCGGATACGCAGTATTTT. Amino acids: CATSDRGGPDTQYF.

This clonotype was observed many times. This chain connects TRBV5-1 to TRBJ1-1; tentative D call: TRBD1 (5 bases). CDR3 length equals 16 residues. The V gene's germline CDR1 is SGHRS and CDR2 YFSETQ. Trimming took off 0 bases at V and 4 bases at J, with 16 bases between the two ends. CDR3 nucleotides: TGCGCCAGCAGCTTGGTTCTCGGGGGGACTGGCACTGAAGCTTTCTTT. This encodes CASSLVLGGTGTEAFF. The full variable domain, completed using reference TRBV5-1 and TRBJ1-1, is KAGVTQTPRYLIKTRGQQVTLSCSPISGHRSVSWYQQTPGQGLQFLFEYFSETQRNKGNFPGRFSGRQFSNSRSEMNVSTLELGDSALYLCASSLVLGGTGTEAFFGQGTRLTVV.